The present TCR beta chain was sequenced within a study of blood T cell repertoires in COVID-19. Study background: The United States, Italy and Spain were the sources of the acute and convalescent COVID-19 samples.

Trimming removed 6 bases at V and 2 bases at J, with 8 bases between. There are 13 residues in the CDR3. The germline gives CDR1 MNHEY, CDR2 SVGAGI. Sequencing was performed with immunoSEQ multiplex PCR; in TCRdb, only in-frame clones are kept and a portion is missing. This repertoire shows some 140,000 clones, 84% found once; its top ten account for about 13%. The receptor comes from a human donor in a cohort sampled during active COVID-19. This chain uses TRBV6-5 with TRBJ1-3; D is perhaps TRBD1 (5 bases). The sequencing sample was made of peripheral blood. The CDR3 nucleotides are TGTGCCAGCAGAGGGGCAGCTGGAAACACCATATATTTT. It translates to CASRGAAGNTIYF.